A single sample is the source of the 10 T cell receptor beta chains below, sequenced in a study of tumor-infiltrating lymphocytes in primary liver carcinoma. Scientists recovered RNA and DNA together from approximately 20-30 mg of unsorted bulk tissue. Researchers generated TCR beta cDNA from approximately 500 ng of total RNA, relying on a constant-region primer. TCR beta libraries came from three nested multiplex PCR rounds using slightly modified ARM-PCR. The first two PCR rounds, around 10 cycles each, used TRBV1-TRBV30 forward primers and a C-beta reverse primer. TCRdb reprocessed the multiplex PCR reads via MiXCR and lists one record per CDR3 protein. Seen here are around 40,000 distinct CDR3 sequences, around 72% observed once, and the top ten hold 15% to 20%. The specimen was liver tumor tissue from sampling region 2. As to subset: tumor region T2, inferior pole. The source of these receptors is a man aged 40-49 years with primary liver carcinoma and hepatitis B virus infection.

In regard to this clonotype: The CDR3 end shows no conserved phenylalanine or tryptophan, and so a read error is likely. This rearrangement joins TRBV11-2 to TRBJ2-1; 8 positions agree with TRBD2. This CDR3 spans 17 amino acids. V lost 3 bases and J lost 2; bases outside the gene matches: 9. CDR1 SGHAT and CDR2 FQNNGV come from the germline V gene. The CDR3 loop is CASSLVGLAGPYNEQFS. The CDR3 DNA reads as TGTGCCAGCAGCTTGGTAGGACTAGCTGGCCCCTACAATGAGCAGTTCTCC.

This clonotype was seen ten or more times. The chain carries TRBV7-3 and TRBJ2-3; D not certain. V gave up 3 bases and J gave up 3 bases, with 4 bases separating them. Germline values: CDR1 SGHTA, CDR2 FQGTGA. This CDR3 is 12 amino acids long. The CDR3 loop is CASSFGTDTQYF. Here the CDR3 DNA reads TGTGCCAGCAGCTTTGGGACAGATACGCAGTATTTT.

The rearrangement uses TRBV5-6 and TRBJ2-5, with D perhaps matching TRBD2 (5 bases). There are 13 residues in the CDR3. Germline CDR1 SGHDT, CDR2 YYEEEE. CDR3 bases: TGTGTCAGTAGCCCTAGCACCCGGGAGACCCAGTACTTC. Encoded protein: CVSSPSTRETQYF.

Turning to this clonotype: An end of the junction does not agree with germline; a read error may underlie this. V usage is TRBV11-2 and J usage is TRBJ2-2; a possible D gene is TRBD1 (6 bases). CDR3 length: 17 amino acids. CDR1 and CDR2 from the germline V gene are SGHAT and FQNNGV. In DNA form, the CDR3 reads TGTGCCAGCGGCTTAGATCATCGGGGTAGGGACACTGGGGAACTGTTTTTT. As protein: CASGLDHRGRDTGELFF.

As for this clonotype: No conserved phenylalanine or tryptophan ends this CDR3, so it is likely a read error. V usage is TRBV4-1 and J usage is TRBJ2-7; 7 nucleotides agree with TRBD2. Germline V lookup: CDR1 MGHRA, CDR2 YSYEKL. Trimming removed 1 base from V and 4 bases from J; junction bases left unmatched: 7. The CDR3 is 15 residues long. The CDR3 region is CASSQVVTGGYEQYS. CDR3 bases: TGCGCCAGCAGCCAAGTTGTAACGGGGGGATACGAGCAGTACTCC.

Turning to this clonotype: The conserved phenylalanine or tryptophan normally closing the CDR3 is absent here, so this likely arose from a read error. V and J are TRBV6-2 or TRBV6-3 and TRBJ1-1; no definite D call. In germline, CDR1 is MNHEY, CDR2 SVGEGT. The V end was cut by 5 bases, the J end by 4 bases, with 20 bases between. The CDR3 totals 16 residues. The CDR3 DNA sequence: TGTGCCAGCAGTATAATCTGGACGAGAGTAGTCACTGAAGCTTTCCTT. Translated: CASSIIWTRVVTEAFL.

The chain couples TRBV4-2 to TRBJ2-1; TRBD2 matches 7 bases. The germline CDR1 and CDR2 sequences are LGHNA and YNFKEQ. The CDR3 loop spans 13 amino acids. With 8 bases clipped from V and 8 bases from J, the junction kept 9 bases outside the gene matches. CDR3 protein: CASCQDRGDEQFF. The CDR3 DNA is TGTGCCAGCTGTCAAGATCGGGGGGATGAGCAGTTCTTC.

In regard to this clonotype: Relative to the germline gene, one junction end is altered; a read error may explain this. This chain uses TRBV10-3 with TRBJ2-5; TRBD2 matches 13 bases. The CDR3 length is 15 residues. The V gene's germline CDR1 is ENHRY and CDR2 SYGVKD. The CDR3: CAISPLAGGQETQNF. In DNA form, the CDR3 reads TGTGCCATTAGTCCACTAGCGGGAGGGCAAGAGACCCAGAACTTC.

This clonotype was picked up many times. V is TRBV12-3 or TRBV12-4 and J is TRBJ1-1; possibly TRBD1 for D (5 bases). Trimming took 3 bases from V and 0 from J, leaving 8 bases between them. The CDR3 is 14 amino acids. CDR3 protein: CASSLGLMNTEAFF. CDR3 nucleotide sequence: TGTGCCAGCAGTTTGGGGCTGATGAACACTGAAGCTTTCTTT.

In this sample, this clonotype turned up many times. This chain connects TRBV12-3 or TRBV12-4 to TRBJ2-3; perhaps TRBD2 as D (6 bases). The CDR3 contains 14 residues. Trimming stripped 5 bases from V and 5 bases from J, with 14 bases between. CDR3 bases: TGTGCCAGCAGTCCCGGGACTGGGCTAGATACGCAGTATTTT. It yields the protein CASSPGTGLDTQYF.